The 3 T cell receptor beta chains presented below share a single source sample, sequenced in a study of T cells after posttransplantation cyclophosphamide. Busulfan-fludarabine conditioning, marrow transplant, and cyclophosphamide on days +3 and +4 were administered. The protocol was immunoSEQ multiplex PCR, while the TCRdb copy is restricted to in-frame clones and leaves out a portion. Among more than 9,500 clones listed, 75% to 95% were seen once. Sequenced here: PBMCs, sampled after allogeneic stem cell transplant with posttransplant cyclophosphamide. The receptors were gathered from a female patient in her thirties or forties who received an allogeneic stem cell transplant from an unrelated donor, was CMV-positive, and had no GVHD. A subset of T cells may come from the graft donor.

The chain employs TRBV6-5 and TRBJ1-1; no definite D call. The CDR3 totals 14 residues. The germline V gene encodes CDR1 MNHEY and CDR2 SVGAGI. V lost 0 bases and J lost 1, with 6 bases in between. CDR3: CASSYSGGNTEAFF. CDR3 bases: TGTGCCAGCAGTTACTCTGGCGGGAACACTGAAGCTTTCTTT.

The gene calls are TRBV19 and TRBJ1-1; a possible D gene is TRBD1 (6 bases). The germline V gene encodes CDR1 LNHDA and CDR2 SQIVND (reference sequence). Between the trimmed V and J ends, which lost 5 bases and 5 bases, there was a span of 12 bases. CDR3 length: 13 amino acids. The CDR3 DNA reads TGTGCCAGTAGTCAGGACAGTGGGACTGAAGCTTTCTTT. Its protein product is CASSQDSGTEAFF.

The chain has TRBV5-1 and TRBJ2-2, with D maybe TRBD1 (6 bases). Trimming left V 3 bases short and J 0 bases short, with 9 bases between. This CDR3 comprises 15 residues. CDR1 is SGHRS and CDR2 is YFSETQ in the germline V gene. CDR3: CASSSQGPNTGELFF. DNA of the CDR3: TGCGCCAGCAGCTCACAGGGCCCGAACACCGGGGAGCTGTTTTTT.